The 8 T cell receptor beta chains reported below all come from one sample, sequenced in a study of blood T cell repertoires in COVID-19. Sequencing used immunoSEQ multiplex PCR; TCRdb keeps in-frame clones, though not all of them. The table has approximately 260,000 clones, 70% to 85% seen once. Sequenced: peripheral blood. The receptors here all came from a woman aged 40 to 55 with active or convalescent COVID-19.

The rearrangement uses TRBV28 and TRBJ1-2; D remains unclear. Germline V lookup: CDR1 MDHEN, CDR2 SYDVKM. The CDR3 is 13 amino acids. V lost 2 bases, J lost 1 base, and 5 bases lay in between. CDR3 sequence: CASSLPFNYGYTF. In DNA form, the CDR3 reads TGTGCCAGCAGTTTACCTTTTAACTATGGCTACACCTTC.

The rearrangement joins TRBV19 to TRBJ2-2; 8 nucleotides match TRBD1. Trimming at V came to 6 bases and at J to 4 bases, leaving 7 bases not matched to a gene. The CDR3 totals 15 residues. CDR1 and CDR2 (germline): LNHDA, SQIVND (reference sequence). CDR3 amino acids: CASSIYTGGTGELFF. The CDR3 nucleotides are TGTGCCAGTAGCATCTACACAGGGGGCACCGGGGAGCTGTTTTTT.

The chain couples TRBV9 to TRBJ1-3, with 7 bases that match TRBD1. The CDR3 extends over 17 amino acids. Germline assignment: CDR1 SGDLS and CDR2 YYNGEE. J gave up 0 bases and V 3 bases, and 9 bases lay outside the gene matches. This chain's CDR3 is CASSAGGVWSSGNTIYF. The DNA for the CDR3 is TGTGCCAGCAGCGCAGGGGGAGTTTGGAGCTCTGGAAACACCATATATTTT.

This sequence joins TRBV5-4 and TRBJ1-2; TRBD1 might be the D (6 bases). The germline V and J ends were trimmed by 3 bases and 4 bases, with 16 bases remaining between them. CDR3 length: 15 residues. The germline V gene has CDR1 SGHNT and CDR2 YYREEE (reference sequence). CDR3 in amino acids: CASSSPTGTIYGYTF. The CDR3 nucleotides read TGTGCCAGCAGCTCACCGACAGGAACGATCTATGGCTACACCTTC.

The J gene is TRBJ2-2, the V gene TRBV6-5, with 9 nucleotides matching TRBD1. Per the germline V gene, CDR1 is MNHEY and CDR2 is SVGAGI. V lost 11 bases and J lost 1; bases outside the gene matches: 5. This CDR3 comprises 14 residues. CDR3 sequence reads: CAGGQGRNTGELFF. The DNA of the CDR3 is TGTGCCGGAGGACAGGGGAGGAACACCGGGGAGCTGTTTTTT.

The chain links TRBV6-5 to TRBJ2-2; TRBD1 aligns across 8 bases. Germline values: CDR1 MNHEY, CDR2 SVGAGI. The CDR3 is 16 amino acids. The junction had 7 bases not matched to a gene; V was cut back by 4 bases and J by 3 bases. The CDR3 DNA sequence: TGTGCCAGCAGTTTGACAGGGGCAGATTACACCGGGGAGCTGTTTTTT. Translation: CASSLTGADYTGELFF.

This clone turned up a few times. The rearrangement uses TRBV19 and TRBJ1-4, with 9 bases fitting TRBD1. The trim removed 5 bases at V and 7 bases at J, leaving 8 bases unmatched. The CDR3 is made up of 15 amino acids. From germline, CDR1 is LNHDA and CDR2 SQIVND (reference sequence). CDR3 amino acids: CASSSTGQGIEKLFF. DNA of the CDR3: TGTGCCAGTAGTTCCACCGGACAGGGGATTGAAAAACTGTTTTTT.

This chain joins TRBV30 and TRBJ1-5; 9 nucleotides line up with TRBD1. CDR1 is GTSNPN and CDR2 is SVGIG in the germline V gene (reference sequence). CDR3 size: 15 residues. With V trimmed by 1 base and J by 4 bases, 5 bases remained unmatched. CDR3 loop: CAWSETGGTNQPQHF. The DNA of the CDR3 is TGTGCCTGGAGTGAGACAGGGGGGACGAATCAGCCCCAGCATTTT.